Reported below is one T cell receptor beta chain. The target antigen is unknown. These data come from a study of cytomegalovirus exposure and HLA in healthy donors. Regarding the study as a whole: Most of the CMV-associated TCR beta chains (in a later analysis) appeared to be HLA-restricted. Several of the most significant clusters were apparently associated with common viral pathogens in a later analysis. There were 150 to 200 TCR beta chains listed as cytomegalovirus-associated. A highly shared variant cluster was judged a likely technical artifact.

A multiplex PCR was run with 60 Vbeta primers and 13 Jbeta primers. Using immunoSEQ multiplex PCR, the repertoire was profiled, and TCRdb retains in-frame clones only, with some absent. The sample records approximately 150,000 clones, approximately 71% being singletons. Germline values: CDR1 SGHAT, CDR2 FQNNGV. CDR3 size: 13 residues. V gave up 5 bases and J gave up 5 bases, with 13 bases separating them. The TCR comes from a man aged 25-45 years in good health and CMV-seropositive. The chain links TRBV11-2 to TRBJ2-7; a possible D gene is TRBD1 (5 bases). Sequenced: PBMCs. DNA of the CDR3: TGTGCCAGCAGCCAAGCATTAGGGGACGAGCAGTACTTC. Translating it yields CASSQALGDEQYF.